This passage covers 17 T cell receptor beta chains from one sample sequenced in a study of T cells in tumors after PD-1 blockade (dated by TCRdb to the late 2010s). The library was generated by the immunoSEQ multiplex PCR assay. The source is immuneACCESS, and TCRdb retained only in-frame sequences with V and J called. Part of the clones is not carried over; for the studies checked, unresolved V genes explain less than half of this, and the remainder is unexplained. The sample yields 8,500 or so clones; around three fifths were counted once. Jointly, the top ten make up over 9.5% of the sample. Interpreted using the paper, the time point label stands for: second of two post-therapy site-matched biopsies roughly two months apart. The material was tumor tissue, obtained after anti-PD-1 treatment. The receptors were sampled from a human donor with basal cell carcinoma.

The DNA of the CDR3 is TGTGCCAGCAGCTTACAGTCGTACTATGGCTACACCTTC. Protein: CASSLQSYYGYTF. V usage is TRBV7-2 and J usage is TRBJ1-2; D is undetermined. This CDR3 contains 13 residues. Germline V CDR1 and CDR2: SGHTA, FQGNSA. The V and J ends lost 2 bases and 3 bases respectively, with 7 bases between them.

This clone was seen a handful of times. A read error may account for a junction end that differs from germline. The chain is built from TRBV6-6 and TRBJ2-1; D gene unclear. Germline V lookup: CDR1 MNHNY, CDR2 SVGAGI (reference sequence). This CDR3 region has 11 residues. This CDR3 is CASSYRQEPFF. The CDR3 DNA follows: TGTGCCAGCAGTTACCGGCAGGAGCCGTTCTTC.

This clone came up once. The chain recombines TRBV4-1 with TRBJ2-1, with 8 bases lining up with TRBD1. Germline CDR1 MGHRA, CDR2 YSYEKL. This CDR3 region has 15 residues. V was pared by 2 bases and J by 9 bases, with 9 bases of the junction left unmatched. The CDR3 reads CASSQSYQGAGEQFF. CDR3 DNA sequence: TGCGCCAGCAGCCAATCCTATCAGGGGGCGGGTGAGCAGTTCTTC.

The gene calls are TRBV18 and TRBJ2-5; no firm D call. Trimming took 2 bases from V and 1 from J, leaving 8 bases between them. The CDR3 contains 14 residues. The V gene's germline CDR1 is KGHSH and CDR2 LQKENI. The CDR3 sequence: CASSPIGSQETQYF. In nucleotides, the CDR3 is TGTGCCAGCTCACCAATCGGCAGCCAAGAGACCCAGTACTTC. The entire variable domain, with the rest obtained from reference TRBV18 and TRBJ2-5, is as follows: NAGVMQNPRHLVRRRGQEARLRCSPMKGHSHVYWYRQLPEEGLKFMVYLQKENIIDESGMPKERFSAEFPKEGPSILRIQQVVRGDSAAYFCASSPIGSQETQYFGPGTRLLVL.

The CDR3 loop reads CASSFVGDTQYF. Written as DNA, the CDR3 is TGTGCCAGCAGTTTTGTAGGAGATACGCAGTATTTT. The chain employs TRBV7-9 and TRBJ2-3, with D hard to call. This CDR3 comprises 12 residues. Trimming shortened V by 6 bases and J by 5 bases, and 9 bases separated the two germline ends. Germline loops: CDR1 SEHNR, CDR2 FQNEAQ (reference sequence).

CDR3: CASSRSGTANYGYTF. The CDR3 nucleotides are TGTGCCAGCTCACGCTCCGGGACAGCTAACTATGGCTACACCTTC. The chain is built from TRBV18 and TRBJ1-2; 7 bases align to TRBD1. Per germline, CDR1 KGHSH and CDR2 LQKENI. The CDR3 totals 15 residues. With V trimmed by 4 bases and J by 0 bases, 5 bases remained unmatched.

This clone is deemed medium-sized (0.01 to 0.1%). The chain has TRBV6-5 and TRBJ2-1; D is undetermined. The CDR3 contains 14 residues. Trimming took off 0 bases at V and 6 bases at J, with 9 bases between the two ends. CDR1 MNHEY and CDR2 SVGAGI come from the germline V gene. The CDR3 DNA reads as TGTGCCAGCAGTTACTCGATGGGGTTCAATGAGCAGTTCTTC. This translates into CASSYSMGFNEQFF.

This clone has only a few counts. The chain joins TRBV5-6 to TRBJ1-5, with 7 bases lining up with TRBD1. CDR1 and CDR2 from the germline V gene are SGHDT and YYEEEE. The CDR3 is 16 residues long. With 1 base clipped from V and 5 bases from J, the junction kept 9 bases outside the gene matches. DNA for the CDR3: TGTGCCAGCAGCTTGTCGGCTGGGACAGACTATCAGCCCCAGCATTTT. It is translated as CASSLSAGTDYQPQHF.

This chain joins TRBV19 and TRBJ2-7; 7 bases fit TRBD1. V gave up 3 bases and J gave up 3 bases; unmatched junction bases: 14. CDR1 is LNHDA, CDR2 SQIVND, per germline (reference sequence). The CDR3 spans 17 residues. The CDR3 DNA reads as TGTGCCAGTAGTATCCGGGTGTCCGGGACAGATAACTACGAGCAGTACTTC. Amino acid sequence: CASSIRVSGTDNYEQYF.

This clone was counted only a few times. The V call is TRBV20-1, the J call TRBJ1-2; D is unclear. CDR3 length: 11 amino acids. Germline values: CDR1 DFQATT, CDR2 SNEGSKA (reference sequence). The V gene lost 1 base and the J gene lost 0 bases, with 0 bases spanning the gap. CDR3 residues: CSARANYGYTF. The CDR3 DNA reads TGCAGTGCTAGAGCTAACTATGGCTACACCTTC.

The V gene is TRBV3-1 (or the pseudogene TRBV3-2), the J gene TRBJ1-1; the D gene is possibly TRBD1 (6 bases). Germline values: CDR1 LGHDT, CDR2 YNNKEL (reference sequence). The CDR3 has 14 residues. Trimming took 4 bases from V and 2 from J, leaving 11 bases between them. In nucleotides, the CDR3 is TGTGCCAGCAGCCCGTCGGGGACAAACACTGAAGCTTTCTTT. Its translation is CASSPSGTNTEAFF.

The chain joins TRBV28 to TRBJ1-2; D remains unclear. V lost 6 bases and J lost 7, with 9 bases in between. CDR1 is MDHEN, CDR2 SYDVKM, per germline. The CDR3 runs 11 residues. The CDR3 sequence is CASSQRSGYTF. The CDR3 DNA follows: TGTGCCAGCAGCCAACGGAGTGGCTACACCTTC.

The rearrangement joins TRBV5-1 to TRBJ2-5, with D perhaps matching TRBD1 or TRBD2 (5 bases each). The CDR3 has 15 amino acids. Germline V gene sequence: CDR1 SGHRS, CDR2 YFSETQ. Trimming shortened V by 0 bases and J by 4 bases, and 13 bases separated the two germline ends. Here the CDR3 reads CASSLAEGWGETQYF. The CDR3 DNA sequence: TGCGCCAGCAGCTTGGCCGAGGGGTGGGGAGAGACCCAGTACTTC. The full variable domain, in which reference TRBV5-1 and TRBJ2-5 provide the parts outside the CDR3, is KAGVTQTPRYLIKTRGQQVTLSCSPISGHRSVSWYQQTPGQGLQFLFEYFSETQRNKGNFPGRFSGRQFSNSRSEMNVSTLELGDSALYLCASSLAEGWGETQYFGPGTRLLVL.

The chain couples TRBV30 to TRBJ1-6; D unresolved. This CDR3 has 14 residues. The V and J ends lost 3 bases and 14 bases respectively, with 20 bases between them. Per the germline V gene, CDR1 is GTSNPN and CDR2 is SVGIG (reference sequence). CDR3 amino acids: CAWRSNRRAIALHF. The CDR3 bases are TGTGCCTGGAGATCTAACCGCCGCGCGATCGCCCTCCACTTT.

This clone showed up just a few times. The chain carries TRBV28 and TRBJ1-1; D ambiguous. The CDR3 has 12 amino acids. V dropped 7 bases and J dropped 5 bases, with 11 bases sitting between them. CDR1 is MDHEN and CDR2 is SYDVKM in the germline V gene. In DNA, the CDR3 is TGTGCCAGCATGGCCGGGGAGACTGAAGCTTTCTTT. Protein: CASMAGETEAFF.

This clone came up a few times. The chain recombines TRBV6-1 with TRBJ2-3, with 9 bases fitting TRBD1. After removal of 0 bases from V and 0 bases from J, the junction contained 7 bases not matched to a gene. Germline CDR1 and CDR2: MNHNS and SASEGT. The CDR3 covers 18 residues. CDR3 nucleotides: TGTGCCAGCAGTGAAGCCCTAGGACAGGGGTATAGCACAGATACGCAGTATTTT. This sequence encodes CASSEALGQGYSTDTQYF.

This clone was detected a few times. The V gene is TRBV5-1, the J gene TRBJ2-1, with 7 bases that match TRBD2. The CDR3 extends over 14 amino acids. Germline lookup yields CDR1 SGHRS and CDR2 YFSETQ. The V and J ends lost 1 base and 2 bases, in that order; junction bases with no gene match: 0. CDR3 bases: TGCGCCAGCAGCTTGAGCGGGGCCTACAATGAGCAGTTCTTC. The encoded protein is CASSLSGAYNEQFF.